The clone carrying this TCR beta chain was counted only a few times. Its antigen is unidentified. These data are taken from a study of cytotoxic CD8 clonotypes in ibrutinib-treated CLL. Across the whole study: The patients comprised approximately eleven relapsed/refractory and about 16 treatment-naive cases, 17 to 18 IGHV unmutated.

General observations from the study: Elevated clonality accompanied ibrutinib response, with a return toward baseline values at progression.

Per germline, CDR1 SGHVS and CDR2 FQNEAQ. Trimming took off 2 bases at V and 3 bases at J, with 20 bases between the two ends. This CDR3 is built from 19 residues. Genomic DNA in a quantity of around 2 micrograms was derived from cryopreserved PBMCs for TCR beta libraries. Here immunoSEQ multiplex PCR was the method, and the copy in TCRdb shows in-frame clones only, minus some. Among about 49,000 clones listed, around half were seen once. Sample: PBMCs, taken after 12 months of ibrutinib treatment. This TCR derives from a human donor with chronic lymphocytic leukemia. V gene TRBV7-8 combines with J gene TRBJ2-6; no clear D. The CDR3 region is CASSLKSGLGLVGANVLTF. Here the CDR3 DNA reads TGTGCCAGCAGCTTAAAGAGTGGGCTCGGTTTGGTTGGGGCCAACGTCCTGACTTTC.